The clone carrying this T cell receptor (beta chain) was picked up a small number of times. Its target is not known. Per germline, CDR1 LGHNA and CDR2 YSLEER. This CDR3 spans 15 amino acids. After removal of 4 bases from V and 2 bases from J, the junction contained 6 bases not matched to a gene. For TCR beta, libraries came from quantitative 5'-RACE with molecular barcodes. TCRdb re-called the 5' RACE reads with MiXCR, one entry per CDR3 protein. In the table there are about 210,000 distinct CDR3 sequences, just under 7.5% of which are singletons. The sample originates from a study of CD8 T cells in ankylosing spondylitis. Study-level results: Reported data indicate significant enrichment of disease-linked clones within matched ankylosing spondylitis synovial fluid. Blood from ankylosing spondylitis patients appeared to carry a characteristic roughly eight-variant TCR beta motif. In synovial fluid and blood from reactive arthritis, some motif variants were previously reported. Relatively rare in peripheral blood, disease-linked clones were also CD8+.

The chain uses TRBV4-3 and TRBJ2-3; 7 bases are a match to TRBD1. The sample comprised blood, either unsorted or a sorted T cell fraction (not recorded which). This TCR came from a male donor with ankylosing spondylitis. The CDR3 sequence: CASSLRDSHTDTQYF. CDR3 bases: TGCGCCAGCAGCCTCCGGGACAGTCACACAGATACGCAGTATTTT.